This is a list of T cell receptor beta chains from one sample in a study of T cells in Graves' hyperthyroidism and ophthalmopathy. In TCRdb, the multiplex PCR reads were re-called with MiXCR into one record per CDR3 protein. The data show about 420,000 distinct CDR3 sequences, roughly 13% seen once. Material for sequencing was blood. These receptors were taken from a woman between 18 and 29 years old with Graves' hyperthyroidism. CDR3s include the opening cysteine and the closing phenylalanine or tryptophan. A D gene is named only where the DNA matches it firmly. Clone size is shown for a subset of rows, as once, few, many or a class of expanded clone.

clone_size d_call j_call v_call cdr3_nt cdr3_aa
many - TRBJ1-1 TRBV27 TGTGCCAGCAGTCTGCAGAGACTTAACACTGAAGCTTTCTTT CASSLQRLNTEAFF
many - TRBJ1-6 TRBV28 TGTGCCAGCAGTTTTTGGTCTGGGAATTCACCCCTCCACTTT CASSFWSGNSPLHF
- TRBD1 TRBJ1-2 TRBV20-1 TGCAGTGCTAGAGACCCGGACAGGCCCGACTATGGCTACACCTTC CSARDPDRPDYGYTF
many - TRBJ2-7 TRBV20-1 TGCAGTGCTAGATCGGGGGCGGCAGCCTACGAGCAGTACTTC CSARSGAAAYEQYF
- TRBD1 TRBJ2-1 TRBV7-9 TGTGCCAGTGCACAACAGGGGGCTTTCCAACTTAGAAAAAACAATGAGCAGTTCTTC CASAQQGAFQLRKNNEQFF
many TRBD1 TRBJ2-5 TRBV28 TGTGCCAGCACCCCGGACAGGGTATCAAAGACCCAGTACTTC CASTPDRVSKTQYF
few - TRBJ1-2 TRBV9 TGTGCCAGCAGGAATGACTATGGCTACACCTTC CASRNDYGYTF
few - TRBJ2-7 TRBV5-1 TGCGCCAGCAGTTTTGGACTGGGTGAGCAGTACTTC CASSFGLGEQYF
many - TRBJ2-1 TRBV2 TGTGCCAGCAGTGAAGACGGCGGCCACGGGGTCGATGAGCAGTTCTTC CASSEDGGHGVDEQFF
many TRBD2 TRBJ2-3 TRBV5-1 TGCGCCAGCAGCTCCAAGGGGTTAACTAGCGGGAGGGCCACAGATACGCAGTATTTT CASSSKGLTSGRATDTQYF
few - TRBJ2-2 TRBV5-4 TGTGCAGCATTTACTCAGGGTCGTGTCGGGGAGCTGTTTTTT CAAFTQGRVGELFF
many - TRBJ1-1 TRBV6-2/TRBV6-3 TGTGCCAGCAGACAAGGGAGAGGCATGAACACTGAAGCTTTCTTT CASRQGRGMNTEAFF
- - TRBJ2-5 TRBV2 TGTGCCAGCAGTGGGGGACGGTCGGGGACCCAGTACTTC CASSGGRSGTQYF
many - TRBJ2-2 TRBV6-5 TGTGCCAGCAGTTACTCTAAGGGACAAGGAGAGCTGTTTTTT CASSYSKGQGELFF
many TRBD1 TRBJ2-7 TRBV7-2 TGTGCCAGCAGCCTCGACAGGGGACTGAACGAGCAGTACTTC CASSLDRGLNEQYF
many - TRBJ1-1 TRBV9 TGTGCCAGCAGCCCGCACGCAGGGACAATAATGAACACTGAAGCTTTCTTT CASSPHAGTIMNTEAFF
- TRBD2 TRBJ2-5 TRBV20-1 TGCAGTGCTCCCCCCAACCTAGCGGGGTGGGAGACCCAGTACTTC CSAPPNLAGWETQYF
few - TRBJ2-7 TRBV4-1 TGCGCCAGCAGCCAAGAGGTTTCTCTAAGCGAGCAGTACTTC CASSQEVSLSEQYF
many TRBD2 TRBJ2-2 TRBV2 TGTGCCAGCAGTTCTCTAGCGGGAGAAGGGACCGGGGAGCTGTTTTTT CASSSLAGEGTGELFF
- TRBD1 TRBJ1-2 TRBV6-1 TGTGCTAACAGACAGGGATTAGCGGGCGGCTACACCTTC CANRQGLAGGYTF
many TRBD2 TRBJ2-3 TRBV20-1 TGCAGTGCCCCAGCGGGGGGGGTGGATACGCAGTATTTT CSAPAGGVDTQYF
many - TRBJ2-2 TRBV2 TGTGCCAGCAGAAGCACCGGGGAGCTGTTTTTT CASRSTGELFF
many TRBD1 TRBJ2-1 TRBV24-1 TGTGCCACCAGTGATTCTTATGGGACAGGGAGTGAGCAGTTCTTC CATSDSYGTGSEQFF
many - TRBJ1-1 TRBV5-1 TGCGCCAGCAGCTTGGATTATGGGAACGCTTTCTTT CASSLDYGNAFF
- TRBD1 TRBJ2-7 TRBV7-9 TGTGCCAGCAGCTTAGCTCCGGGGACAGGCACCTACGAGCAGTACTTC CASSLAPGTGTYEQYF
few TRBD1 TRBJ1-1 TRBV12-3/TRBV12-4 TGTGCCAGCAGCCACGACAGGGTGAACACTGAAACTTTCTTT CASSHDRVNTETFF
many - TRBJ2-7 TRBV2 TGTGCCAGCGCTGCAGTTGAGGAGCAGTACTTC CASAAVEEQYF
many - TRBJ2-5 TRBV11-2 TGTGCCAGCAGCACGCAGGGTTTTTGGGAGACCCAGTACTTC CASSTQGFWETQYF
few - TRBJ2-1 TRBV12-3/TRBV12-4 TGTGCCAGCATCCAAGGGGGTTCCAATGAGCAGTTCTTC CASIQGGSNEQFF
many - TRBJ2-1 TRBV10-3 TGTGCCATCAGTGAGTTGGTAAGCGGAGACAATGAGCAGTTCTTC CAISELVSGDNEQFF
many - TRBJ1-1 TRBV18 TGTGCCAGCTCACTTATAGACAGGCGTGAGTTCACTGAAGCTTTCTTT CASSLIDRREFTEAFF
- TRBD2 TRBJ2-5 TRBV18 TGTACCAGCTCACCTAGCCTGGCGGGAGTTGAGACCCAGTACTTC CTSSPSLAGVETQYF
- TRBD2 TRBJ2-3 TRBV5-4 TGTGCCAGCAGCTTGGCCGTGCGGGAGGGTTCAGATACGCAGTATTTT CASSLAVREGSDTQYF
- TRBD1 TRBJ2-2 TRBV2 TGTGCCAGCAGAATCGACAGGGGCGACACCGGGGAGCTGTTTTTT CASRIDRGDTGELFF
few TRBD1 TRBJ1-5 TRBV7-8 TGTGCCACCGGCACAGGGGGCGGTCAGCCCCAGCATTTT CATGTGGGQPQHF
many TRBD1 TRBJ2-2 TRBV30 TGTGCCTGGAGTGAGGGACAGGTCACCGGGGAGCTGTTTTTT CAWSEGQVTGELFF
many TRBD2 TRBJ2-1 TRBV12-3/TRBV12-4 TGTGCCACGGGGACTAGCGGAGCCAATGAGCAGTTCTTC CATGTSGANEQFF
- - TRBJ1-1 TRBV3-1 TGTGCCAGCAGCGACCAGGGGAACACTGAAGCTTTCTTT CASSDQGNTEAFF
few - TRBJ2-6 TRBV7-8 TGTGCCAGCTCACCTGAGGACGTCCTGACTTTC CASSPEDVLTF
- - TRBJ2-7 TRBV28 TGTGCCAGCAGTTTTTCCCCCAGGACAGCCATCGCCTACGAGCAGTACTTC CASSFSPRTAIAYEQYF
many TRBD1 TRBJ1-6 TRBV2 TGTGCCAGCAGGACCGGGACAGGGAGGAGATCACCCCTCCACTTT CASRTGTGRRSPLHF
many TRBD1 TRBJ2-7 TRBV11-3 TGTGCCAGCAGCCAGGTGGACAGGGTTCCCTACGAGCAGTACTTC CASSQVDRVPYEQYF
- - TRBJ2-3 TRBV30 TGTGCCTGGAGTGTGGGGGCGATAAGCACAGATACGCAGTATTTT CAWSVGAISTDTQYF
few TRBD1 TRBJ2-7 TRBV5-1 TGCGCCAGCAGCTTTGACAGGGGCGCCTACGAGCAGTACTTC CASSFDRGAYEQYF
- TRBD1 TRBJ2-5 TRBV5-6 TGTGCCAGCAGCTTGGCCGACAGGGTTTTGGAGACCCAGTACTTC CASSLADRVLETQYF
many TRBD1 TRBJ1-2 TRBV2 TGTGCCAGCACTAAAGGACAGGGTAACTATGGCTACACCTTC CASTKGQGNYGYTF
few - TRBJ2-1 TRBV3-1 TGTGCCGGCAGCCAAGCCCCAGCGGGCAATGAGCAGTTCTTC CAGSQAPAGNEQFF
- TRBD2 TRBJ2-1 TRBV20-1 TGCAGTGCTAGACGACTAGCGGGAGGGCCTAGGCGCAATGAGCAGTTCTTC CSARRLAGGPRRNEQFF
few - TRBJ2-1 TRBV9 TGTGCCAGCAGCCTGTTGGGCGGGATTGGTGAGCAGTTCTTC CASSLLGGIGEQFF
many - TRBJ2-7 TRBV28 TGTGCCAGCAGGGGGGGCCCGGGGTCCTCCGAGCAGTACTTC CASRGGPGSSEQYF
many TRBD1 TRBJ1-2 TRBV5-4 TGTGCCAGCAGACAAAAAGGACAGGGCTATGGCTACACCTTC CASRQKGQGYGYTF
- - TRBJ2-5 TRBV6-1 TGTGCCAGCAGTGGGAGGGTTCTCCAAGAGACCCAGTACTTC CASSGRVLQETQYF
few - TRBJ1-1 TRBV6-1 TGTGCTCTCCGGGACACTGAAGCTTTCTTT CALRDTEAFF
once - TRBJ1-6 TRBV28 TGTGCCAGCCGAGTCGGACAGTTTTCACCCCTCCACTTT CASRVGQFSPLHF